This entry features one T cell receptor (beta chain) sequence. Antigen unknown. The split of CD4+ cells yielded CD45RA+ naive and CD45RA-negative memory subsets. Produced via immunoSEQ multiplex PCR; TCRdb's table is partial and in-frame only. In the table there are fewer than 3 million clones, roughly 92% of which are singletons. Germline V gene data show CDR1 as LNHDA and CDR2 as SQIVND (reference sequence). This CDR3 contains 14 residues. V was shortened by 3 bases and J by 2 bases, with 7 bases between the two germline ends. The data stem from a study of shared clonotypes between healthy human individuals. Study-level results: Donor scarcity curtailed the genetic and exposure-history diversity represented herein. Memory subsets generally showed lower estimated richness than naive subsets.

The sample comprised naive CD4+ T cells from PBMCs. Subset reported: CD45RA+ positively selected. The chain uses TRBV19 and TRBJ2-2; D not certain. The receptor's source is a man aged 18 to 30 in good health. Some clones in this sample may be carry-over from other donors' samples. The DNA of the CDR3 is TGTGCCAGTAGTATTAGGCCCAACACCGGGGAGCTGTTTTTT. Its protein product is CASSIRPNTGELFF.